The 31 T cell receptor beta chains in this list originate from one sample, sequenced in a study of metastatic and nonmetastatic thyroid tumors (TCRdb year 2020). The method was PCR. Sequencing was performed on an Illumina HiSeq 4000. In TCRdb, the public reads were trimmed at Q25 with fastp and aligned with MiXCR, with productive beta chains retained. The sample table shows about 41,000 clones, and 28% are seen once. In total, the top ten clones hold 9.9% of the sample. No treatment had been received by any patient before thyroid surgery. Sequences were obtained from blood. The receptors stem from a male donor with papillary thyroid cancer or a benign thyroid nodule (not recorded which). Some clones in this sample may be carry-over from other donors' samples.

This clone has just a few counts. The chain links TRBV27 to TRBJ2-2; 12 bases are shared with TRBD2. From germline, CDR1 is MNHEY and CDR2 SMNVEV (reference sequence). V lost 5 bases to trimming and J lost 7 bases; unmatched junction nucleotides: 5. This CDR3 region has 15 residues. CDR3: CASSPTSGSNGELFF. The CDR3 coding sequence is TGTGCCAGCAGTCCGACTAGCGGGAGTAACGGGGAGCTGTTTTTT.

The chain recombines TRBV20-1 with TRBJ1-2; a possible D gene is TRBD1 (5 bases). CDR3 length: 11 amino acids. Trimming cost V 6 bases and J 8 bases, with 13 bases left between them. Per the germline V gene, CDR1 is DFQATT and CDR2 is SNEGSKA (reference sequence). In nucleotides, the CDR3 is TGCAGTGCCAAGCTCAGGGCGGGCTACACCTTC. This gives the protein CSAKLRAGYTF.

Sample share makes this clone medium-sized (0.01 to 0.1%). The rearrangement uses TRBV11-2 and TRBJ2-7, with 7 bases lining up with TRBD1. The CDR3 loop spans 13 amino acids. V gave up 5 bases and J gave up 4 bases; unmatched junction bases: 5. Per germline, CDR1 SGHAT and CDR2 FQNNGV. CDR3 sequence reads: CASSHRGHYEQYF. CDR3 in DNA: TGTGCCAGCAGCCACAGGGGTCATTACGAGCAGTACTTC.

The rearrangement joins TRBV6-1 to TRBJ2-7; the match to TRBD1 covers 7 bases. The V gene's germline CDR1 is MNHNS and CDR2 SASEGT. V dropped 8 bases and J dropped 3; count of bases not matched to a gene: 7. This CDR3 spans 13 amino acids. This CDR3 is CASLTGTVYEQYF. The CDR3 DNA reads TGTGCCAGCCTTACAGGGACAGTCTACGAGCAGTACTTC.

This rearrangement joins TRBV3-1 to TRBJ1-5, with a weak D call TRBD1 (6 bases). The germline V and J ends were trimmed by 0 bases and 6 bases, with 9 bases remaining between them. Per the germline V gene, CDR1 is LGHDT and CDR2 is YNNKEL (reference sequence). This CDR3 comprises 14 residues. CDR3 DNA: TGTGCCAGCAGCCAAGATAAGGGGGGTCAGCCCCAGCATTTT. This codes for CASSQDKGGQPQHF.

This clone appeared a few times. No conserved phenylalanine or tryptophan ends this CDR3, so it is likely a read error. Other DNA sequences within the sample encode an identical CDR3. The V call is TRBV28, the J call TRBJ1-5; D gene unclear. This CDR3 is 11 amino acids long. CDR1 MDHEN and CDR2 SYDVKM come from the germline V gene. Between the trimmed V and J ends, which lost 7 bases and 9 bases, there was a span of 10 bases. In DNA, the CDR3 is TGTGCCAGCACCGACGGCAGGCCCCAGCATCTT. Translated: CASTDGRPQHL.

This clone appeared once. The rearrangement uses TRBV5-1 and TRBJ2-7; D gene uncertain. This CDR3 spans 15 amino acids. CDR1 SGHRS and CDR2 YFSETQ come from the germline V gene. Trimming removed 0 bases at V and 0 bases at J, with 10 bases between. This CDR3 reads CASSLDLRASYEQYF. CDR3 in DNA: TGCGCCAGCAGCTTGGATCTCCGAGCCTCCTACGAGCAGTACTTC.

This clone occurred a few times. This rearrangement joins TRBV12-3 or TRBV12-4 to TRBJ2-5; 11 nucleotides align to TRBD2. V gave up 6 bases and J gave up 4 bases; unmatched junction bases: 4. The CDR3 has 14 residues. The DNA of the CDR3 is TGTGCCAGCAGCAGTACTAGCGGGAGAGAGACCCAGTACTTC. Translating gives CASSSTSGRETQYF.

Many counts were recorded for this clone. This chain joins TRBV6-1 and TRBJ1-1; 7 bases are shared with TRBD1. The CDR3 is 14 residues long. Germline V lookup: CDR1 MNHNS, CDR2 SASEGT. V shed 7 bases and J 7 bases; nucleotides not matched to a gene: 12. For the CDR3, the DNA is TGTGCCAGCACCTCAACCACAGGGGTGGGTGAAGCTTTCTTT. It is translated as CASTSTTGVGEAFF.

This clone was picked up many times. The chain couples TRBV20-1 to TRBJ1-6; D is perhaps TRBD1 (5 bases). CDR3 length: 10 amino acids. Trimming shortened V by 4 bases and J by 16 bases, and 11 bases separated the two germline ends. Per germline, CDR1 DFQATT and CDR2 SNEGSKA (reference sequence). CDR3 in amino acids: CSATGEGLHF. The CDR3 DNA follows: TGCAGTGCTACGGGGGAAGGACTCCACTTT.

This clone was counted ten times or more. CDR3 coding DNA: TGCAGTGCTCGTCCAGGAAGCGGACCAGATACGCAGTATTTT. Protein sequence: CSARPGSGPDTQYF. This chain uses TRBV20-1 with TRBJ2-3; D is possibly TRBD2 (5 bases). CDR1 and CDR2 (germline): DFQATT, SNEGSKA (reference sequence). V was trimmed by 5 bases and J by 4 bases, leaving 16 bases between them. This CDR3 is 14 amino acids long.

As to this clone: An end of the junction differs from the germline gene, which may be a read error. J is TRBJ1-4 and V is TRBV7-8, with a possible D match to TRBD1 (5 bases). There are 15 residues in the CDR3. From germline, CDR1 is SGHVS and CDR2 FQNEAQ. Written as DNA, the CDR3 is TGTGCCGGCAGCCCCACAGGTGTGGTTAGGGAAAAACTGTTTTTT. Translation gives CAGSPTGVVREKLFF. The whole variable domain, filled in from reference TRBV7-8 and TRBJ1-4, reads GAGVSQSPRYKVAKRGQDVALRCDPISGHVSLFWYQQALGQGPEFLTYFQNEAQLDKSGLPSDRFFAERPEGSVSTLKIQRTQQEDSAVYLCAGSPTGVVREKLFFGSGTQLSVL.

With respect to this clone: Sequence at one end of the junction differs from germline and may be a read error. The genes are TRBV11-2 and TRBJ2-1; no reliable D call. The CDR3 covers 14 residues. Looked up from germline, CDR1 is SGHAT and CDR2 is FQNNGV. CDR3 bases: TGTTCCAGCAGCCCCCCTATGTCGAAGTATGAGCAGTTCTTC. Amino acid sequence: CSSSPPMSKYEQFF.

The chain has TRBV30 and TRBJ2-7; D gene unclear. CDR3 length equals 14 residues. Germline V gene lookup returns CDR1 GTSNPN and CDR2 SVGIG (reference sequence). The V gene lost 4 bases and the J gene lost 3 bases, with 16 bases spanning the gap. CDR3 nucleotides: TGTGCCTGGAATGTACAGTGGGCGATCTACGAGCAGTACTTC. It translates to CAWNVQWAIYEQYF. Based on the CDR3 plus reference TRBV30 and TRBJ2-7, the full variable domain is SQTIHQWPATLVQPVGSPLSLECTVEGTSNPNLYWYRQAAGRGLQLLFYSVGIGQISSEVPQNLSASRPQDRQFILSSKKLLLSDSGFYLCAWNVQWAIYEQYFGPGTRLTVT.

To note about this clone: An end of the junction differs from the germline gene, which may be a read error. This chain links TRBV7-9 with TRBJ1-2, with D unclear. The CDR3 covers 11 residues. Per germline, CDR1 SEHNR and CDR2 FQNEAQ (reference sequence). The CDR3 here is CASGGEDGYTF. CDR3 nucleotide sequence: TGTGCCAGCGGCGGGGAGGATGGCTACACATTC. Filled out from reference TRBV7-9 and TRBJ1-2, the complete variable domain reads DTGVSQNPRHKITKRGQNVTFRCDPISEHNRLYWYRQTLGQGPEFLTYFQNEAQLEKSRLLSDRFSAERPKGSFSTLEIQRTEQGDSAMYLCASGGEDGYTFGSGTRLTVV.

This sequence joins TRBV7-2 and TRBJ2-1; TRBD1 is a possible D gene (5 bases). Trimming took 5 bases from V and 0 from J, leaving 17 bases between them. CDR3 length: 17 residues. In germline, CDR1 is SGHTA, CDR2 FQGNSA. In DNA form, the CDR3 reads TGTGCCAGCAGCCCGAAATACAGGCTTAGCTCCTACAATGAGCAGTTCTTC. This encodes CASSPKYRLSSYNEQFF.

The chain uses TRBV12-3 or TRBV12-4 and TRBJ1-5; no reliable D call. The CDR3 extends over 16 amino acids. The V and J ends lost 2 bases and 0 bases respectively, with 11 bases between them. The CDR3 is CASSLRPLISNQPQHF. CDR3 sequence (DNA): TGTGCCAGCAGTTTACGGCCTCTCATTAGCAATCAGCCCCAGCATTTT.

This clone was counted at least ten times. The chain is built from TRBV11-1 and TRBJ1-2; TRBD1 agrees at 8 bases. The CDR3 totals 14 residues. After removal of 3 bases from V and 7 bases from J, the junction contained 7 bases not matched to a gene. In germline, CDR1 is SGHAT, CDR2 FQDESV (reference sequence). CDR3 sequence (DNA): TGTGCCAGCAGCTTCACAGGGGGGGGCCTTGGCTACACCTTC. It is translated as CASSFTGGGLGYTF.

This clone is medium-sized. The genes are TRBV6-5 and TRBJ2-3; D tentatively fits TRBD1 or TRBD2 (5 bases each). Germline V gene lookup returns CDR1 MNHEY and CDR2 SVGAGI. V was pared by 5 bases and J by 0 bases, with 21 bases between. This CDR3 is built from 18 residues. The CDR3: CASSTRDRWRWSTDTQYF. The CDR3 DNA reads as TGTGCCAGCAGTACCCGGGACCGCTGGAGGTGGAGCACAGATACGCAGTATTTT.

This clone is judged medium-sized (0.01 to 0.1%). The chain is built from TRBV28 and TRBJ1-3, with D possibly matching TRBD1 (6 bases). The CDR3 contains 15 residues. The V end lost 9 bases, the J end lost 0 bases, and 15 bases lay between the germline ends. Germline-derived CDR1 and CDR2 are MDHEN and SYDVKM. CDR3 sequence (DNA): TGTGCCAGTTTTGCGGGACACCGCTCTGGAAACACCATATATTTT. The encoded protein is CASFAGHRSGNTIYF. The variable domain in full, with the rest retrieved from reference TRBV28 and TRBJ1-3, is DVKVTQSSRYLVKRTGEKVFLECVQDMDHENMFWYRQDPGLGLRLIYFSYDVKMKEKGDIPEGYSVSREKKERFSLILESASTNQTSMYLCASFAGHRSGNTIYFGEGSWLTVV.

The gene calls are TRBV12-3 or TRBV12-4 and TRBJ2-1; unclear D gene. The ends were cut back, 4 bases at V and 7 bases at J, with 11 bases in the middle. This CDR3 spans 13 amino acids. The CDR3, as DNA: TGTGCCAGCAGTTCCATCCCGGCTAATGAGCAGTTCTTC. Protein: CASSSIPANEQFF.

This clone came up many times. V is TRBV7-3 and J is TRBJ2-6; no firm D call. The CDR3 covers 14 residues. Germline CDR1 reads SGHTA; CDR2 reads FQGTGA. Trimming removed 8 bases from V and 0 bases from J, with 8 bases in between. CDR3 sequence (DNA): TGTGCCAGCGGAAAAGGCTCTGGGGCCAACGTCCTGACTTTC. Translation gives CASGKGSGANVLTF.

This clone was observed many times. The V call is TRBV6-1, the J call TRBJ1-4; 12 bases are shared with TRBD1. The CDR3 sequence is 17 residues long. V shed 5 bases, J shed 4 bases, and the junction held 8 bases outside the gene matches. The germline CDR1 and CDR2 sequences are MNHNS and SASEGT. DNA for the CDR3: TGTGCCAGCAGTAACCCGGGACAGGGGGCCTATAATGAAAAACTGTTTTTT. It translates to CASSNPGQGAYNEKLFF.

By its share, this clone is medium-sized. This rearrangement joins TRBV20-1 to TRBJ2-7; 9 positions match TRBD2. V dropped 5 bases and J dropped 2; count of bases not matched to a gene: 7. The germline V gene encodes CDR1 DFQATT and CDR2 SNEGSKA (reference sequence). This CDR3 is 14 amino acids long. CDR3 DNA sequence: TGCAGTGCTGAATTTAGCGGGAGAACCTACGAGCAGTACTTC. This sequence encodes CSAEFSGRTYEQYF.

The J gene is TRBJ2-3, the V gene TRBV9; D assignment may be TRBD1 or TRBD2 (6 bases each). V lost 4 bases and J 1 base, leaving 13 bases between the germline ends. This CDR3 contains 15 residues. Germline CDR1 reads SGDLS; CDR2 reads YYNGEE. CDR3: CASSLGGQGTDTQYF. The CDR3 bases are TGTGCCAGCAGCCTAGGGGGGCAGGGCACAGATACGCAGTATTTT.

The table lists this clone with a count of one. The genes are TRBV20-1 and TRBJ1-1, with D unclear. This CDR3 contains 14 residues. V shed 6 bases and J shed 3 bases, with 17 bases lying between them. CDR1 is DFQATT and CDR2 is SNEGSKA in the germline V gene (reference sequence). CDR3 DNA: TGCAGTGCCCCCGACATAGTATGGGACACTGAAGCTTTCTTT. Amino acid sequence: CSAPDIVWDTEAFF.

This clone is medium-sized. The rearrangement joins TRBV5-1 to TRBJ1-2; TRBD1 might be the D (6 bases). The CDR3 has 17 residues. V gave up 3 bases and J gave up 1 base, with 19 bases separating them. Germline lookup yields CDR1 SGHRS and CDR2 YFSETQ. The CDR3 DNA follows: TGCGCCAGCAGCTATCACCCGACAGGAGATCTTAACTATGGCTACACCTTC. Translating gives CASSYHPTGDLNYGYTF. Full variable domain (missing parts from reference TRBV5-1 and TRBJ1-2): KAGVTQTPRYLIKTRGQQVTLSCSPISGHRSVSWYQQTPGQGLQFLFEYFSETQRNKGNFPGRFSGRQFSNSRSEMNVSTLELGDSALYLCASSYHPTGDLNYGYTFGSGTRLTVV.

This clone was detected many times. V gene TRBV7-8 combines with J gene TRBJ1-5; 9 bases are a match to TRBD1. The CDR3 sequence is 14 residues long. V was clipped by 4 bases and J by 7 bases; unmatched bases: 5. Looked up from germline, CDR1 is SGHVS and CDR2 is FQNEAQ. The CDR3 protein is CASSWDREGQPQHF. CDR3 nucleotide sequence: TGTGCCAGCAGCTGGGACAGGGAAGGCCAGCCCCAGCATTTT.

This clone was observed at least ten times. One end of the junction is discordant with germline, which a read error may explain. The same CDR3 also results from other DNA sequences found in this sample. V gene TRBV20-1 combines with J gene TRBJ2-5; weak D call: TRBD2 (5 bases). This CDR3 region has 14 residues. Germline-derived CDR1 and CDR2 are DFQATT and SNEGSKA (reference sequence). The CDR3 DNA reads as TGCAGTGCTAGAGATGAGGGCTTAAAAGAGACTCAGTACTTC. Its translation is CSARDEGLKETQYF.

This clone was counted at least ten times. V is TRBV7-9 and J is TRBJ1-6, with unresolved D. Germline V gene sequence: CDR1 SEHNR, CDR2 FQNEAQ (reference sequence). With 3 bases removed from V and 11 bases from J, the gap between germline ends came to 8 bases. The CDR3 has 12 amino acids. The CDR3 region has the DNA TGTGCCAGCAGCTTGTCACGGGCACCCCTCCACTTT. It specifies CASSLSRAPLHF.

This clone was seen at least ten times. The chain has TRBV6-1 and TRBJ2-3, with TRBD1 identical over 7 bases. Germline values: CDR1 MNHNS, CDR2 SASEGT. Trimming cost V 10 bases and J 3 bases; bases outside gene matches: 10. CDR3 length equals 14 residues. The CDR3 nucleotides are TGTGCCACCTCGGACAGGAAGGTTACAGATACGCAGTATTTT. Residues: CATSDRKVTDTQYF.